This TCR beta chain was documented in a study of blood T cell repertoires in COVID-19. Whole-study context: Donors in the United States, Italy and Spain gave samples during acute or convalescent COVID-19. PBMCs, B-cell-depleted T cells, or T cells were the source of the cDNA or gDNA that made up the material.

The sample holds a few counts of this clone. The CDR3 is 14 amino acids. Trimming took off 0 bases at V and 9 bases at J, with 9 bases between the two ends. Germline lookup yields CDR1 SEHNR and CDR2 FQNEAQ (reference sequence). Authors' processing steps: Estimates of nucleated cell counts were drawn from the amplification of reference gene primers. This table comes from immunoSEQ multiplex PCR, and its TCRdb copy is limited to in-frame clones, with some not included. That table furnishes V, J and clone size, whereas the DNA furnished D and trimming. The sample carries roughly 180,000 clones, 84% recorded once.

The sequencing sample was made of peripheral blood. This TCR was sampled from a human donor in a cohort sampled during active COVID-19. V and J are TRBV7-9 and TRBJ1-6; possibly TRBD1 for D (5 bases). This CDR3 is CASSLARGTSPLHF. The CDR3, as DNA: TGTGCCAGCAGCTTAGCCCGGGGGACTTCACCCCTCCACTTT.